Below, one T cell receptor beta chain is given with its context. The source of the sample is a study of T cell changes during pregnancy in multiple sclerosis. The method was immunoSEQ multiplex PCR; TCRdb's version includes in-frame clones alone and lacks a portion of them. The sample holds some 33,000 clones; 70% to 90% are singletons and the top ten take roughly 11%. V lost 5 bases to trimming and J lost 2 bases, with 21 bases between them. This CDR3 contains 17 residues. The germline gives CDR1 LNHDA, CDR2 SQIVND (reference sequence). V and J are TRBV19 and TRBJ2-5; a possible D gene is TRBD1 (6 bases). The sequences come from CD8+ T cells from peripheral blood mononuclear cells, collected in the third trimester of pregnancy. The sequence derives from a female donor with multiple sclerosis, enrolled in a pregnancy study. CDR3 loop: CASSSTRVGALQETQYF. In DNA form, the CDR3 reads TGTGCCAGTAGTTCAACACGCGTGGGGGCATTACAAGAGACCCAGTACTTC. Drawing the rest from reference TRBV19 and TRBJ2-5, the complete variable domain is DGGITQSPKYLFRKEGQNVTLSCEQNLNHDAMYWYRQDPGQGLRLIYYSQIVNDFQKGDIAEGYSVSREKKESFPLTVTSAQKNPTAFYLCASSSTRVGALQETQYFGPGTRLLVL.